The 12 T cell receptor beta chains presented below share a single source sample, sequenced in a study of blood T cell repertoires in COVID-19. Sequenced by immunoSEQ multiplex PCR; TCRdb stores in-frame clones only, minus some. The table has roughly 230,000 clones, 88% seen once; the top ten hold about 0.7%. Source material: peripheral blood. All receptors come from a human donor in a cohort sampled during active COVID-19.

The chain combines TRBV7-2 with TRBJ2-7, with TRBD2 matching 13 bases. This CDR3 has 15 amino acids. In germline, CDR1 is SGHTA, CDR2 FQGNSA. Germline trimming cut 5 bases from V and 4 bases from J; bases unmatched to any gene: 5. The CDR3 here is CASSRGTSGAYEQYF. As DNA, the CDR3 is TGTGCCAGCAGCCGGGGGACTAGCGGGGCGTACGAGCAGTACTTC. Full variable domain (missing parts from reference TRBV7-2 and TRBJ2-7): GAGVSQSPSNKVTEKGKDVELRCDPISGHTALYWYRQSLGQGLEFLIYFQGNSAPDKSGLPSDRFSAERTGGSVSTLTIQRTQQEDSAVYLCASSRGTSGAYEQYFGPGTRLTVT.

In nucleotides, the CDR3 is TGTGCCAGTGTAAACAGGGTTGAAGCTTTCTTT. It codes for CASVNRVEAFF. This chain joins TRBV19 and TRBJ1-1; maybe TRBD1 (6 bases). V was shortened by 8 bases and J by 7 bases, with 11 bases between the two germline ends. CDR1 is LNHDA, CDR2 SQIVND, per germline (reference sequence). This CDR3 region has 11 residues.

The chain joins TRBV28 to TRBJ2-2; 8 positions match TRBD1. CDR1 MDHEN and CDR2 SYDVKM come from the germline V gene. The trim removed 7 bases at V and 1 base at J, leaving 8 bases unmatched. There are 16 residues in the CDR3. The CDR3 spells CASIAGGQENTGELFF. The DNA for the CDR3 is TGTGCCAGCATCGCCGGGGGACAGGAGAACACCGGGGAGCTGTTTTTT. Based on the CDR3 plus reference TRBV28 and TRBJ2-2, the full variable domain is DVKVTQSSRYLVKRTGEKVFLECVQDMDHENMFWYRQDPGLGLRLIYFSYDVKMKEKGDIPEGYSVSREKKERFSLILESASTNQTSMYLCASIAGGQENTGELFFGEGSRLTVL.

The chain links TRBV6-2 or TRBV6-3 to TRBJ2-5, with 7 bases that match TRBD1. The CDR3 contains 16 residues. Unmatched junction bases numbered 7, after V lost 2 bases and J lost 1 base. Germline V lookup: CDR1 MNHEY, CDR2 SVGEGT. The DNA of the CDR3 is TGTGCCAGCAGTTACGGACCACAGGGGTTCCAAGAGACCCAGTACTTC. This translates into CASSYGPQGFQETQYF.

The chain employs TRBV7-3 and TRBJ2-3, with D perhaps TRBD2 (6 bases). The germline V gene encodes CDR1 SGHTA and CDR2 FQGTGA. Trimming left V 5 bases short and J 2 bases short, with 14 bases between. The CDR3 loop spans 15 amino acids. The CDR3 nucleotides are TGTGCCAGCAGCCGAGGAGGGTCAATCACAGATACGCAGTATTTT. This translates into CASSRGGSITDTQYF.

The chain's CDR3 is CAHWAGGTDTQYF. In nucleotides, the CDR3 is TGTGCCCATTGGGCCGGGGGCACAGATACGCAGTATTTT. The V and J genes are TRBV30 and TRBJ2-3, with D tentatively TRBD2 (5 bases). The germline CDR1 and CDR2 sequences are GTSNPN and SVGIG (reference sequence). Deletions cut 8 bases from V and 1 base from J, with 13 bases between. This CDR3 has 13 amino acids.

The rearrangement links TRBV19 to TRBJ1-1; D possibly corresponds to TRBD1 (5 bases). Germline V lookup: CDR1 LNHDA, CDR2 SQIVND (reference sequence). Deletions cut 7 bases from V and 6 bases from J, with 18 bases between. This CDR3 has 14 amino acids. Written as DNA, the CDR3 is TGTGCCAGTATTAACCCCGGACGGGACTCTGAAGCTTTCTTT. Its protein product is CASINPGRDSEAFF.

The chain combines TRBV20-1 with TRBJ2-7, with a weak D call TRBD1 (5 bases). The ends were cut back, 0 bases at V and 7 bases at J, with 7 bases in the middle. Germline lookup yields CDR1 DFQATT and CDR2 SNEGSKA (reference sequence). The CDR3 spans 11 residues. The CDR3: CSARDKGEQYF. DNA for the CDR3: TGCAGTGCTAGAGACAAGGGGGAGCAGTACTTC.

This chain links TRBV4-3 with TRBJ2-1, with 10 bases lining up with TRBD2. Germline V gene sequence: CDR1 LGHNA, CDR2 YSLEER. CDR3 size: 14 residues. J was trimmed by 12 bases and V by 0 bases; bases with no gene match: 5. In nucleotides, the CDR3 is TGCGCCAGCAGCCAAGATCGGGCTAGCGGGAGGCAGTTCTTC. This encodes CASSQDRASGRQFF.

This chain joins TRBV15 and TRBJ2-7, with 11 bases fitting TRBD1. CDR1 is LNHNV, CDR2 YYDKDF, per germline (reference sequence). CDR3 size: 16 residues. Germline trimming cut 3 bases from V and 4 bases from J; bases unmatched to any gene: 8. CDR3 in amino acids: CATSRPGTGGSYEQYF. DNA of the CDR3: TGTGCCACCAGCAGGCCCGGGACAGGGGGTTCTTACGAGCAGTACTTC.

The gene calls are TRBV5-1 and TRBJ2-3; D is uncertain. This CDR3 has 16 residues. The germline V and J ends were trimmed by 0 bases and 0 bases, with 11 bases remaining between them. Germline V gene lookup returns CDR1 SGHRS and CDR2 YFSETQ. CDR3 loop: CASSLGATTSTDTQYF. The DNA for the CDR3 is TGCGCCAGCAGCTTGGGCGCCACCACTAGCACAGATACGCAGTATTTT.

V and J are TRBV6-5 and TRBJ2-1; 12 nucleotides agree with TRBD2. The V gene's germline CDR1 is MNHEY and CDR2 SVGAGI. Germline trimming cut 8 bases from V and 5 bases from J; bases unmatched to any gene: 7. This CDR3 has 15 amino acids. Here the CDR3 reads CASWASGGANNEQFF. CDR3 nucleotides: TGTGCCAGCTGGGCTAGCGGGGGGGCTAACAATGAGCAGTTCTTC.